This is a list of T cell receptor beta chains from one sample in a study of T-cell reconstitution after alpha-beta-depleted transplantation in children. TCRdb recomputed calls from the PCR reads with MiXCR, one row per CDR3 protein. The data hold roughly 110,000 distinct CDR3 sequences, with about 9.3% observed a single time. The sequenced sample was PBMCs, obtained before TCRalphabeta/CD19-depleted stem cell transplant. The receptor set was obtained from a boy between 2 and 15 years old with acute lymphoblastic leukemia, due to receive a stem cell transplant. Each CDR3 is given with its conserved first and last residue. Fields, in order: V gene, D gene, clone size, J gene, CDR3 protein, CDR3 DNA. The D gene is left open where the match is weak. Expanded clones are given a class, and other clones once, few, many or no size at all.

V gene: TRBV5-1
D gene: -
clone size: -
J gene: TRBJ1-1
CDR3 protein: CASSKPPGRGNTEAFF
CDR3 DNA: TGCGCCAGCAGCAAGCCCCCTGGGCGAGGAAACACTGAAGCTTTCTTT

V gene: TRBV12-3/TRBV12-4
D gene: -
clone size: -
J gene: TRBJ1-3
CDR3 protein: CASSLAANSGNTIYF
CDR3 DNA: TGTGCCAGCAGTTTAGCGGCGAACTCTGGAAACACCATATATTTT

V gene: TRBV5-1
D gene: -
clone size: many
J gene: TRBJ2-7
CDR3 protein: CASSLLEGGPDYYEQYF
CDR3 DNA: TGCGCCAGCAGCTTGTTAGAGGGGGGACCGGACTACTACGAGCAGTACTTC

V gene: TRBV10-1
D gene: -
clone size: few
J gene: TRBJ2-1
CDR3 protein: CASSESGSYNEQFF
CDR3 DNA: TGCGCCAGCAGTGAGAGCGGCTCCTACAATGAGCAGTTCTTC

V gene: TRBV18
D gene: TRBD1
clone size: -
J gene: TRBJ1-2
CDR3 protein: CASSLQTGSNGYTF
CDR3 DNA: TGTGCCAGCTCCCTCCAGACAGGGTCGAATGGCTACACCTTC

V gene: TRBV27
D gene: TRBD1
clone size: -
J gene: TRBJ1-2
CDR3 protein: CASSNTGGSYTF
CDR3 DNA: TGTGCCAGCAGTAATACAGGGGGTAGCTACACCTTC

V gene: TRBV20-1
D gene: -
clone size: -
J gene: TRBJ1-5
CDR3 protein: CSARDLGALGNQPQHF
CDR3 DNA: TGCAGTGCTAGAGATTTAGGGGCGCTTGGCAATCAGCCCCAGCATTTT

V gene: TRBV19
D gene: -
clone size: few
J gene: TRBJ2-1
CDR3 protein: CASRETGAIRGEQFF
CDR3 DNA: TGTGCCAGTAGAGAGACGGGGGCCATACGCGGTGAGCAGTTCTTC

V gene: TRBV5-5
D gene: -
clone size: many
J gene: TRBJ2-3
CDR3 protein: CASSLGLATDTQYF
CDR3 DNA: TGTGCCAGCAGCTTGGGGCTAGCGACAGATACGCAGTATTTT

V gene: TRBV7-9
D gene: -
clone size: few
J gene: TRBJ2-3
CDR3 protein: CASSPTVSLADTQYF
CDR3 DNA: TGTGCCAGCAGCCCCACGGTTTCCCTAGCAGATACGCAGTATTTT

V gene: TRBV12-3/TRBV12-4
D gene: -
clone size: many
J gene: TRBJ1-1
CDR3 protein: CASGIVGPPGGTEAFF
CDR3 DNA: TGTGCCAGCGGGATAGTGGGTCCCCCCGGGGGCACTGAAGCTTTCTTT

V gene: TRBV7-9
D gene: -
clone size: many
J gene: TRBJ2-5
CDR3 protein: CASSLVGSETQYF
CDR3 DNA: TGTGCCAGCAGCTTAGTCGGATCGGAGACCCAGTACTTC

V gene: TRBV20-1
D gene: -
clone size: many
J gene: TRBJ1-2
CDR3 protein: CSARDGNGGIGYTF
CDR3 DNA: TGCAGTGCTAGAGATGGAAACGGGGGCATTGGCTACACCTTC

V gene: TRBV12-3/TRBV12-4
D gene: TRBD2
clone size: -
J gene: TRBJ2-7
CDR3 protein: CASRPGLAAHYEQYF
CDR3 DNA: TGTGCCAGCAGACCGGGACTAGCGGCTCACTACGAGCAGTACTTC

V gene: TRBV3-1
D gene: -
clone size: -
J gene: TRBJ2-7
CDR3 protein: CASSQGPARIPYEQYF
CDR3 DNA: TGTGCCAGCAGCCAAGGTCCGGCCCGAATTCCCTACGAGCAGTACTTC

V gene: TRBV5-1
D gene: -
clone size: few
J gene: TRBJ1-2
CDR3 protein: CASRPGGGPGGYTF
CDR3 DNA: TGCGCCAGCCGACCCGGTGGGGGGCCTGGCGGCTACACCTTC

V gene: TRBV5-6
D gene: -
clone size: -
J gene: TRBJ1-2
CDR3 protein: CASSGGNYGYTF
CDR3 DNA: TGTGCCAGCAGCGGGGGAAACTATGGCTACACCTTC

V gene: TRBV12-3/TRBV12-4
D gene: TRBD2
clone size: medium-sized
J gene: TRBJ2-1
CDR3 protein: CASSLYGEGYNEQFF
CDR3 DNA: TGTGCCAGCAGTTTGTACGGGGAGGGCTACAATGAGCAGTTCTTC

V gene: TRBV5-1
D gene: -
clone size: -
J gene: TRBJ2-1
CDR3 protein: CASSLNYNEQFF
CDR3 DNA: TGCGCCAGCAGCTTGAACTACAATGAGCAGTTCTTC

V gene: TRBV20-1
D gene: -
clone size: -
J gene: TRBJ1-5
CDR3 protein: CSALGPTGRYQPQHF
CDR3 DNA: TGCAGTGCCCTAGGTCCTACCGGGCGGTATCAGCCCCAGCATTTT

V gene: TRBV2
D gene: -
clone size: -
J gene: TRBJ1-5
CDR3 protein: CASSADVLGGNQPQHF
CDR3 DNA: TGTGCCAGCAGTGCCGACGTTTTAGGTGGCAATCAGCCCCAGCATTTT

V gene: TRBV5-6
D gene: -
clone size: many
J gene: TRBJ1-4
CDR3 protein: CASSLEPGRRNEKLFF
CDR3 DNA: TGTGCCAGCAGCTTGGAACCGGGACGGAGAAATGAAAAACTGTTTTTT

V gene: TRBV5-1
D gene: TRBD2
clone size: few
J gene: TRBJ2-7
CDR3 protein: CASSSGLAGGPGQYF
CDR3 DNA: TGCGCCAGCAGCTCCGGACTAGCGGGAGGCCCCGGGCAGTACTTC

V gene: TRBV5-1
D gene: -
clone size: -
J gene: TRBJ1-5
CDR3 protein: CASSLGGVGQPQHF
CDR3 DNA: TGCGCCAGCAGCTTGGGGGGGGTCGGTCAGCCCCAGCATTTT

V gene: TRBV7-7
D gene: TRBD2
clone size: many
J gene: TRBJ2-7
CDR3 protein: CASSLGVAGSHEQYF
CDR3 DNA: TGTGCCAGCAGCTTAGGAGTAGCGGGTTCCCACGAGCAGTACTTC

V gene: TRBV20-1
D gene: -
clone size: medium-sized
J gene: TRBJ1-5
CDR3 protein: CSARDWGHNQPQHF
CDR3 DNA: TGCAGTGCTAGAGATTGGGGCCATAATCAGCCCCAGCATTTT

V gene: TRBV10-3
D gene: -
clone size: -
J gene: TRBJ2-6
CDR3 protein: CAISSRGERAGANVLTF
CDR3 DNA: TGTGCCATCAGTAGCCGGGGTGAAAGGGCTGGGGCCAACGTCCTGACTTTC

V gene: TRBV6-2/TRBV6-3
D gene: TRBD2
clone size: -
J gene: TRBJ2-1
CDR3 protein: CASSPNPRTSGTRYNEQFF
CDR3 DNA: TGTGCCAGCAGTCCGAACCCCAGGACTAGCGGGACCAGATACAATGAGCAGTTCTTC

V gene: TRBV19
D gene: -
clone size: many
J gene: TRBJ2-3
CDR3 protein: CASSIYGRTDTQYF
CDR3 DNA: TGTGCCAGTAGTATCTACGGACGCACAGATACGCAGTATTTT

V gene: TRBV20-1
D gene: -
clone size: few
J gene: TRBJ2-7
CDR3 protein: CSARNTEPYEQYF
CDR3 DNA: TGCAGTGCTCGGAACACAGAGCCCTACGAGCAGTACTTC

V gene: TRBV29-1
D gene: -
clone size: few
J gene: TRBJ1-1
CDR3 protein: CSVVPGNTEAFF
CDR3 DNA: TGCAGCGTTGTTCCGGGGAACACTGAAGCTTTCTTT

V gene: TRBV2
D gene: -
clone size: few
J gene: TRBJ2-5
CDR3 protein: CASSERGTQYF
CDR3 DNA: TGTGCCAGCAGTGAAAGGGGGACCCAGTACTTC

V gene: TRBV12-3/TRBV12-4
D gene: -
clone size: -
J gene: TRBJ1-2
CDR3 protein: CASSFDRIYGYTF
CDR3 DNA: TGTGCCAGCAGTTTTGACAGGATCTATGGCTACACCTTC

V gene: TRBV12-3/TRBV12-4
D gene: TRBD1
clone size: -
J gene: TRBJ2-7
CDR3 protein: CASSSRGQGGHEQYF
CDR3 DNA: TGTGCCAGCAGTTCCAGGGGACAGGGGGGCCACGAGCAGTACTTC

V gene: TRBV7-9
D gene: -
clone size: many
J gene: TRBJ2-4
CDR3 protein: CASSLSQGNIQYF
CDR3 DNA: TGTGCCAGCAGCCTATCACAGGGAAACATTCAGTACTTC

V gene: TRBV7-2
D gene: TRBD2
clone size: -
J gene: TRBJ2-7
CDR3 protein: CASSLTSGDYEQYF
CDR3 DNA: TGTGCCAGCAGCTTGACTAGCGGGGACTACGAGCAGTACTTC

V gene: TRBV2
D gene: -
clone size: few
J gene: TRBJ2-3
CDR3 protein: CASSEGYPHPNTQYF
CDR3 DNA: TGTGCCAGCAGTGAAGGGTATCCCCACCCCAATACGCAGTATTTT

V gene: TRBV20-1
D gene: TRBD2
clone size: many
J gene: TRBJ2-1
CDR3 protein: CSAPTGGTGYYNEQFF
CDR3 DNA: TGCAGTGCCCCAACCGGGGGGACTGGATACTACAATGAGCAGTTCTTC

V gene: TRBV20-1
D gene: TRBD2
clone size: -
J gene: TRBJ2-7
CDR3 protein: CSVLRLAGGDEQYF
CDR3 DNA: TGCAGTGTCCTCAGACTAGCGGGAGGAGACGAGCAGTACTTC

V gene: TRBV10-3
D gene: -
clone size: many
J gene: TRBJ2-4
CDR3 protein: CAISEGDTIAKNIQYF
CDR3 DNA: TGTGCCATCAGTGAAGGGGACACAATAGCCAAAAACATTCAGTACTTC

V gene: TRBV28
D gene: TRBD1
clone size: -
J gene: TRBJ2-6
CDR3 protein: CASSPRQGATGANVLTF
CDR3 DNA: TGTGCCAGCAGTCCCCGACAGGGGGCAACTGGGGCCAACGTCCTGACTTTC

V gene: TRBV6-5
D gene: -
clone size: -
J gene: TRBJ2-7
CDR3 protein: CASSYSGQGNEQYF
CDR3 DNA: TGTGCCAGCAGTTACTCTGGGCAGGGAAACGAGCAGTACTTC

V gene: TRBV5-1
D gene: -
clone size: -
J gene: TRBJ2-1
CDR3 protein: CASSSGGNNEQFF
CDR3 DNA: TGCGCCAGCAGCTCCGGAGGAAACAATGAGCAGTTCTTC